These 5 T cell receptor beta chains were sequenced from one sample in a study of identifying expanded T cells in peripheral blood (dated 2019 in TCRdb). Libraries were prepared through the immunoSEQ multiplex PCR assay. The immuneACCESS repertoire file appears here via TCRdb, limited to in-frame rearrangements. These files lack a portion of the clones; in checked studies, under half of the deficit traces to unresolved V genes, and the cause of the others is not known. This sample is represented by about 100,000 clones; roughly 90% of them were singletons. Of the sample, roughly 15% falls within the top ten clones. The sequencing sample was made of blood. These receptors came from a person aged 18-70 years in good health.

The gene calls are TRBV7-9 and TRBJ1-5; 9 bases are a match to TRBD1. The germline CDR1 and CDR2 sequences are SEHNR and FQNEAQ (reference sequence). There are 16 residues in the CDR3. The V gene end was trimmed by 5 bases and the J gene end by 2 bases; junction bases not matched to a gene: 7. As DNA, the CDR3 is TGTGCCAGCAGCAACCGGGGACAGGGTGGCAATCAGCCCCAGCATTTT. It yields the protein CASSNRGQGGNQPQHF.

As DNA, the CDR3 is TGTGCCAGCACCCGGACAGGGGGCTGGGGGGAGACCCAGTACTTC. As protein: CASTRTGGWGETQYF. V is TRBV27 and J is TRBJ2-5, with 11 bases fitting TRBD1. The germline gives CDR1 MNHEY, CDR2 SMNVEV (reference sequence). The CDR3 contains 15 residues. V was pared by 7 bases and J by 5 bases, with 9 bases of the junction left unmatched.

The V gene is TRBV27, the J gene TRBJ2-1; no clear D. CDR3 length equals 13 residues. V was pared by 6 bases and J by 6 bases, with 12 bases between. Germline CDR1 reads MNHEY; CDR2 reads SMNVEV (reference sequence). CDR3: CASRKQPVNEQFF. For the CDR3, the DNA is TGTGCCAGCAGGAAACAGCCAGTCAATGAGCAGTTCTTC.

This chain links TRBV7-6 with TRBJ1-4; D is possibly TRBD1 (6 bases). This CDR3 is 17 amino acids long. Germline CDR1 and CDR2: SGHVS and FNYEAQ. V lost 2 bases, J lost 10 bases, and 23 bases lay in between. The CDR3 reads CASSLSPPGTRGGKLFF. The CDR3 coding sequence is TGTGCCAGCAGCTTATCCCCTCCAGGGACCAGGGGTGGAAAACTGTTTTTT.

Worth noting for this clone: The junction does not match germline at one end; this may be a read error. The gene calls are TRBV7-2 and TRBJ2-2; D uncertain. The V gene's germline CDR1 is SGHTA and CDR2 FQGNSA. The CDR3 covers 16 residues. CDR3 in amino acids: CASCLVGVGNTGELFF. CDR3 DNA: TGTGCCAGCTGCTTAGTTGGGGTCGGGAACACCGGGGAGCTGTTTTTT. Full variable domain (remainder filled in from reference TRBV7-2 and TRBJ2-2): GAGVSQSPSNKVTEKGKDVELRCDPISGHTALYWYRQSLGQGLEFLIYFQGNSAPDKSGLPSDRFSAERTGGSVSTLTIQRTQQEDSAVYLCASCLVGVGNTGELFFGEGSRLTVL.